The clone carrying this T cell receptor (beta chain) was picked up many times. Its specificity is unknown. With 1 base removed from V and 6 bases from J, the gap between germline ends came to 9 bases. Per germline, CDR1 SGDLS and CDR2 YYNGEE. CDR3 length: 13 amino acids. This record belongs to a study of neurological immune-mediated disorders. Study-level points and caveats: Expanded clones shared no identical CDR3 amino acid sequences across subjects, which suggested private TCR-beta repertoires in all groups.

5'RACE with 10-nucleotide random UMIs generated the cDNA. TCRdb re-analysed the 5' RACE reads in MiXCR, keeping a single row per CDR3 protein. The data hold over 45,000 distinct CDR3 sequences, with about 26% observed a single time. Sequenced: PBMCs. The rearrangement links TRBV9 to TRBJ2-3, with D hard to call. The TCR sequence derives from a woman aged 65 to 85 in good health. This chain's CDR3 is CASSVRLSDTQYF. The CDR3 coding sequence is TGTGCCAGCAGCGTACGACTCTCGGATACGCAGTATTTT.